The entry below gives a single T cell receptor (beta chain) sequence along with its context. What it binds is unknown. The sample comes from a study of cytomegalovirus exposure and HLA in healthy donors. V lost 3 bases to trimming and J lost 6 bases, with 11 bases between them. The CDR3 loop spans 13 amino acids. Looked up from germline, CDR1 is SGHNT and CDR2 is YENEEA. The PCR had 60 Vbeta and 13 Jbeta primers. Data came from immunoSEQ multiplex PCR; TCRdb stores just in-frame clones and leaves some out. This table holds about 130,000 clones, more than 70% found once. Findings and caveats of the study: Among TCR beta chains, those listed as cytomegalovirus-associated numbered some 160. Roughly even sequencing depth across donors was the assumption behind the presence/absence analyses.

The V gene is TRBV11-3, the J gene TRBJ1-1; D ambiguous. The sequenced sample was PBMCs. The sequence was obtained from a man aged 45-60 years in good health and CMV-seropositive. In nucleotides, the CDR3 is TGTGCCAGCAGCTTCCCCCGCGTGGCTGAAGCTTTCTTT. This translates into CASSFPRVAEAFF.